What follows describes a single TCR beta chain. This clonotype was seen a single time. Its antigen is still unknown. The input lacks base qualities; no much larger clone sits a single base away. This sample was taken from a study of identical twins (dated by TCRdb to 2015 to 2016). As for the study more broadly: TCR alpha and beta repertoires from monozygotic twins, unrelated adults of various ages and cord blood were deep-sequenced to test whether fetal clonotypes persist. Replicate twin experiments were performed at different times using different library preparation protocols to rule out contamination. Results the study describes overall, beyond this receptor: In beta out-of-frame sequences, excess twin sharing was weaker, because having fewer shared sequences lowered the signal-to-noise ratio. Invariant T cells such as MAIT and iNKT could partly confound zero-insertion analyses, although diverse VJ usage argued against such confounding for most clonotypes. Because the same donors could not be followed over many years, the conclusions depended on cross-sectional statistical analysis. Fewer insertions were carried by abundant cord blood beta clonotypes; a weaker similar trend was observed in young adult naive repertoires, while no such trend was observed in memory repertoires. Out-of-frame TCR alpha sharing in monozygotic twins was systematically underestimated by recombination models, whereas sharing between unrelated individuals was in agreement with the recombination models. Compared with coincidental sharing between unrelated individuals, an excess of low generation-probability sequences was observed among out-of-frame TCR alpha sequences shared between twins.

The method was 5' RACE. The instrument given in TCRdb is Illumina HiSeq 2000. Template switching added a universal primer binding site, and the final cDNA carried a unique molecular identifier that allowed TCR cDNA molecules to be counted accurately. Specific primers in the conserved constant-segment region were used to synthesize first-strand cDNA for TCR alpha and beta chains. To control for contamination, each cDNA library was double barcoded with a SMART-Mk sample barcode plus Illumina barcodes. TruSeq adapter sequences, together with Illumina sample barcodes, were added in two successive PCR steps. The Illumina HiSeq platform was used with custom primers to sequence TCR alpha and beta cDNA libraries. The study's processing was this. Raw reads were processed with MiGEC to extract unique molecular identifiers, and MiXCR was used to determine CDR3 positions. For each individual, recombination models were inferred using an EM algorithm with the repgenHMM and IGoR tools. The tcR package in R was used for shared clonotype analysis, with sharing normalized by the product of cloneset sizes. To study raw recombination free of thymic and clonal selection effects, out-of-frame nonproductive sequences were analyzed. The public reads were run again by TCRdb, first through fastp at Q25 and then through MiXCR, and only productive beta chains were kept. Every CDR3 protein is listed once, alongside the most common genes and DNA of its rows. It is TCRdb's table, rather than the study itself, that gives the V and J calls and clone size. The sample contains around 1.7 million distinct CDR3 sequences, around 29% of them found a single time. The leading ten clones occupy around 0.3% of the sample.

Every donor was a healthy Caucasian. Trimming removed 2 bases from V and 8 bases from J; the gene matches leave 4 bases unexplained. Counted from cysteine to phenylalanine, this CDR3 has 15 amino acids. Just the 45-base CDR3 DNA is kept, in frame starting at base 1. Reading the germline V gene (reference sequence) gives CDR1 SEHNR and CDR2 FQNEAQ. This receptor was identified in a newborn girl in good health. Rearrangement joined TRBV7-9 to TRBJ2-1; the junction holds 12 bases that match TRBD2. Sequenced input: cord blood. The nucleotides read TGTGCCAGCAGCTTATCGACTAGCGGGGGAGATGAGCAGTTCTTC. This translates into CASSLSTSGGDEQFF.